This is a list of T cell receptor beta chains from one sample in a study of blood T cell repertoires in COVID-19. Profiled with immunoSEQ multiplex PCR; TCRdb holds only in-frame clones, not every one. The sample yields about 110,000 clones, less than 85% seen once. The sample comprised peripheral blood. The receptors come from an elderly woman with acute or convalescent COVID-19. The CDR3 runs from the conserved cysteine through the conserved F or W. A D gene is named only where the DNA matches it firmly. Some rows mark clone size as missing; the rest say once, few, many or name a class of expanded clone.

>TRBJ1-2|TRBD1|NA|TRBV4-2
TGTGCCAGCAGCCAGGAACAGGGGGCCTCCTATGGCTACACCTTC
CASSQEQGASYGYTF
>TRBJ1-5|NA|NA|TRBV6-1
TGTGCCAGCAGAGAAGGGGGAGAATCGCAGCCCCAGCATTTT
CASREGGESQPQHF
>TRBJ1-3|NA|NA|TRBV7-6
TGTGCCAGCAGCGGACAGACCATCTCTGGAAACACCATATATTTT
CASSGQTISGNTIYF
>TRBJ1-2|NA|few|TRBV18
TGTGCCAGCTCACCACTTGAGGAGCAGGGGTTAGGTCATGGCTACACCTTC
CASSPLEEQGLGHGYTF
>TRBJ1-1|NA|NA|TRBV5-1
TGCGCCAGCAGCTTGGCCTCGGACACTGAAGCTTTCTTT
CASSLASDTEAFF
>TRBJ2-7|TRBD1|NA|TRBV18
TGTGCCAGCTCACCGTCCGGACAGGCCTACGAGCAGTACTTC
CASSPSGQAYEQYF
>TRBJ2-7|TRBD1|NA|TRBV19
TGTGCCAGTAGGACAGGGTCCAACGAAGACGAGCAGTACTTC
CASRTGSNEDEQYF
>TRBJ1-3|NA|NA|TRBV5-5
TGTGCCAGCAGCTTGGGGCCCAGTCTCTCTGGAAACACCATATATTTT
CASSLGPSLSGNTIYF
>TRBJ1-4|NA|NA|TRBV28
TGTGCCAGCAGTTTGGTCTTGGCAGAAAAACTGTTTTTT
CASSLVLAEKLFF
>TRBJ2-2|TRBD1|NA|TRBV7-9
TGTGCCAGCAGCCCCCGCCTTGGACAGGGAGGTACCGGGGAGCTGTTTTTT
CASSPRLGQGGTGELFF
>TRBJ2-5|TRBD1|NA|TRBV7-9
TGTGCCAGCAGCCTAGGGGACAGGGGGCGCGGGGAGACCCAGTACTTC
CASSLGDRGRGETQYF